A selection of T cell receptor beta chains follows, all from one sample in a study of Ad26.COV2.S vaccination and SARS-CoV-2 variants. Method: immunoSEQ multiplex PCR; TCRdb's copy keeps in-frame clones and lacks some. The sample has around 450,000 clones, about 91% seen once. Here the sequenced sample was peripheral blood, taken in a trial of Ad26.COV2.S vaccine versus placebo. These receptors were collected from a person between 18 and 59 years old who received the Ad26.COV2.S COVID-19 vaccine or a placebo. Both conserved end residues are part of each CDR3. The order of the fields is V gene, D gene, J gene, clone size, CDR3 DNA, CDR3 protein. The D gene is left open where the match is weak. A row's size may be missing; if present it is once, few, many or a size class.

>TRBV4-3|NA|TRBJ2-7|NA
TGCGCCAGCAGCCAAGTCTACAGGGGGGGTGACGAGCAGTACTTC
CASSQVYRGGDEQYF
>TRBV5-1|NA|TRBJ2-3|NA
TGCGCCAGCAGCTTGACAGGCCTCACAGATACGCAGTATTTT
CASSLTGLTDTQYF
>TRBV5-4|NA|TRBJ2-3|NA
TGTGCCTCTGCCGGGGGTTCCCGGGACTCAGATACGCAGTATTTT
CASAGGSRDSDTQYF
>TRBV5-5|TRBD1|TRBJ1-2|once
TGTGCCAGCAGAAAAATAGGGGGCCGGACTAACTATGGCTACACCTTC
CASRKIGGRTNYGYTF
>TRBV4-3|NA|TRBJ1-3|NA
TGCGCCAGCAGCCAAGATGGACTCCGATTAAACACCATATATTTT
CASSQDGLRLNTIYF
>TRBV7-3|NA|TRBJ1-2|once
TGTGCCAGCAGCCCCTCGGGCAACTATGGCTACACCTTC
CASSPSGNYGYTF
>TRBV5-4|TRBD1|TRBJ1-2|NA
TGTGCCAGCAGCTTGGTCCGTGGTGACAGGGACTACACCTTC
CASSLVRGDRDYTF
>TRBV6-4|NA|TRBJ2-5|NA
TGTGCCAGCAATACCCCTGAGGCCCAGTACTTC
CASNTPEAQYF
>TRBV6-5|TRBD1|TRBJ1-6|NA
TGTGCCAGCGACGACAGGGGTAATTCACCCCTCCACTTT
CASDDRGNSPLHF
>TRBV24-1|TRBD2|TRBJ2-1|NA
TGTGCCACCAGTGACCTAGCGGGAGATTCCTACAATGAGCAGTTCTTC
CATSDLAGDSYNEQFF
>TRBV28|NA|TRBJ1-4|NA
TGTGCCAGCAATGGAGGAGAAAAACTGTTTTTT
CASNGGEKLFF
>TRBV9|NA|TRBJ1-2|NA
TGTGCCAGCAGCGTAGGAGTGGGGACGGATTATGGCTACACCTTC
CASSVGVGTDYGYTF
>TRBV11-1|NA|TRBJ2-5|NA
TGTGCCAGCAATGACGGTGGGGGAATTGAGACCCAGTACTTC
CASNDGGGIETQYF
>TRBV11-1|TRBD1|TRBJ2-4|NA
TGTGCCAGCAGCCCGGGACAGGGGGAGCCCAAAAACATTCAGTACTTC
CASSPGQGEPKNIQYF
>TRBV6-5|NA|TRBJ1-2|once
TGTGCCAGCAGTTACTCGCGTGGGCTGGGAGGCTACACCTTC
CASSYSRGLGGYTF
>TRBV5-5|NA|TRBJ1-5|NA
TGTGCCAGCAGCTTGGCAGGTCGTGGGGGTCAGCCCCAGCATTTT
CASSLAGRGGQPQHF
>TRBV24-1|NA|TRBJ2-2|NA
TGTGCCACCAGTGAGACAGGGAGGTCCGGGGAGCTGTTTTTT
CATSETGRSGELFF
>TRBV27|NA|TRBJ1-3|NA
TGTGCCAGCAGTTTATCCAGGGCCTCTGGAAACACCATATATTTT
CASSLSRASGNTIYF
>TRBV19|NA|TRBJ1-4|NA
TGTGCCAGTAGTTTCAGTGGCGGGGAAAAACTGTTTTTT
CASSFSGGEKLFF
>TRBV18|NA|TRBJ1-2|NA
TGTGCCAGCTCACCAGGCAGGACGGCTAACTATGGCTACACCTTC
CASSPGRTANYGYTF
>TRBV19|NA|TRBJ2-1|NA
TGTGCCAGTAGTATAGCTTTAGGGCCTTTAATCTCCTACAATGAGCAGTTCTTC
CASSIALGPLISYNEQFF
>TRBV23-1|NA|TRBJ2-3|few
TGCGCCAGCAGTCAACTCCCTTGGGTTCTGGAACCTAGCACAGATACGCAGTATTTT
CASSQLPWVLEPSTDTQYF
>TRBV18|TRBD1|TRBJ1-6|NA
TGTGCCAGCTCGTACAGGGGGAGTAATTCACCCCTCCACTTT
CASSYRGSNSPLHF
>TRBV11-2|NA|TRBJ2-3|NA
TGTGCCAGCAGCTGGTTTAGTGGGGGTGGGGAAGATACGCAGTATTTT
CASSWFSGGGEDTQYF
>TRBV18|TRBD1|TRBJ2-2|NA
TGTGCCAGCTACCGGGACAGCAACACCGGGGAGCTGTTTTTT
CASYRDSNTGELFF
>TRBV18|NA|TRBJ1-3|once
TGTGCCAGCTCACCACTCCGGAACTCAGGAAACACCATATATTTT
CASSPLRNSGNTIYF
>TRBV14|TRBD1|TRBJ1-4|NA
TGTGCCAGCAGCCTGTCAGGGACAGGCGAAAAACTGTTTTTT
CASSLSGTGEKLFF
>TRBV7-9|NA|TRBJ1-1|NA
TGTGCCAGCAGCTTAAACAGAAACACTGAAGCTTTCTTT
CASSLNRNTEAFF
>TRBV7-2|NA|TRBJ2-7|NA
TGTGCCAGCAGCTTAGACGTAGGGATTTTCCCTTACTTC
CASSLDVGIFPYF
>TRBV3-1/TRBV3-2|NA|TRBJ1-1|NA
TGTGCCAGCAGCCACAGGGAGACTGAAGCTTTCTTT
CASSHRETEAFF
>TRBV12-2|NA|TRBJ2-7|NA
TGTGCAAGTCGTAAACCTAGCGGGGGGGCCGTTGTGCAGTACTTC
CASRKPSGGAVVQYF
>TRBV6-5|NA|TRBJ2-1|once
TGTGCCAGCAGTTACCGGTGGGGTAGCTACAATGAGCAGTTCTTC
CASSYRWGSYNEQFF
>TRBV7-2|NA|TRBJ2-4|NA
TGTGCCAGCAGCCTCGGGGCCTCGAGCTCCAAAAACATTCAGTACTTC
CASSLGASSSKNIQYF
>TRBV27|NA|TRBJ2-7|NA
TGTGCCAGCAGTATTAGGGGGTACGAGCAGTACTTC
CASSIRGYEQYF
>TRBV28|NA|TRBJ1-2|few
TGTGCCAGCAGTGCCCCGGGCATCAACTATGGCTACACCTTC
CASSAPGINYGYTF
>TRBV11-2|NA|TRBJ1-1|NA
TGTGCCAGCAGCTTAGTGGGGATTATGAACACTGAAGCTTTCTTT
CASSLVGIMNTEAFF
>TRBV5-8|TRBD2|TRBJ2-5|NA
TGTGCCAGCAGCACCGGTCTAGCGGCCTGGGAGACCCAGTACTTC
CASSTGLAAWETQYF
>TRBV7-8|NA|TRBJ1-1|NA
TGTGCCAGCAGCTACGGGATGAACACTGAAGCTTTCTTT
CASSYGMNTEAFF
>TRBV28|NA|TRBJ2-2|NA
TGTGCCAGCAGTCCGGACAGGGAGGGCACCGGGGAGCTGTTTTTT
CASSPDREGTGELFF
>TRBV6-2/TRBV6-3|TRBD2|TRBJ2-6|once
TGTGCCAGCAGTTACTCAGCTAGCGGGACTGGGGCCAACGTCCTGACTTTC
CASSYSASGTGANVLTF
>TRBV5-1|TRBD1|TRBJ2-1|NA
TGCGCCAGCAGCGTGACAGGGAGCAATGAGCAGTTCTTC
CASSVTGSNEQFF
>TRBV6-1|TRBD1|TRBJ1-5|NA
TGTGCCAGCAGTGAACCCTGGACAGGGTTCGGATGGCAGCCCCAGCATTTT
CASSEPWTGFGWQPQHF
>TRBV25-1|TRBD1|TRBJ2-5|NA
TGTGCCAGCGGAGGGGACAGGGGGTATGAGACCCAGTACTTC
CASGGDRGYETQYF
>TRBV9|NA|TRBJ2-5|NA
TGTGCCAGCAGCGTTAATTGGGGAAAGGCGGAGACCCAGTACTTC
CASSVNWGKAETQYF
>TRBV2|NA|TRBJ1-4|NA
TGTGCCAGCAGGGAACGGACTCAGGAAGGAAAACTGTTTTTT
CASRERTQEGKLFF
>TRBV5-6|NA|TRBJ2-3|once
TGTGCCAGCAGCTTGGTTATCACAGATACGCAGTATTTT
CASSLVITDTQYF
>TRBV25-1|NA|TRBJ2-5|NA
TGTGCCAGCAGTGGGGGCCTGGGGGGTTGGGAGACCCAGTACTTC
CASSGGLGGWETQYF
>TRBV5-1|NA|TRBJ2-5|NA
TGCGCCAGCAGCTTGAGCGCAGAAGAGACCCAGTACTTC
CASSLSAEETQYF
>TRBV7-2|NA|TRBJ2-3|few
TGTGCCAGCAGCTTAGCGCAGGCTACTTACACAGATACGCAGTATTTT
CASSLAQATYTDTQYF
>TRBV4-2|NA|TRBJ2-2|NA
TGTGCCAGCAGCCAAAGGTCCACCGGGGAGCTGTTTTTT
CASSQRSTGELFF
>TRBV6-2/TRBV6-3|NA|TRBJ2-4|few
TGTGCCAGCAGTTACTCTACGGTAGCCAAAAACATTCAGTACTTC
CASSYSTVAKNIQYF
>TRBV19|NA|TRBJ2-5|once
TGTGCCAGTAAGCCTCGCGGAGGGGCAGAAGAGACCCAGTACTTC
CASKPRGGAEETQYF
>TRBV29-1|NA|TRBJ1-3|NA
TGCAGCGTTGAGGGGGGACGAGGCGGAAACACCATATATTTT
CSVEGGRGGNTIYF
>TRBV9|NA|TRBJ1-2|NA
TGTGCCAGCAGCGGACCGTCGAGACCCTATGGCTACACCTTC
CASSGPSRPYGYTF
>TRBV25-1|TRBD2|TRBJ2-5|NA
TGTGCCAGCAGTGGACCCGGGAGGGCCAACCAAGAGACCCAGTACTTC
CASSGPGRANQETQYF
>TRBV7-8|NA|TRBJ1-2|NA
TGTGCCAGCAGCTCGGGGGTTGCCTATGGCTACACCTTC
CASSSGVAYGYTF
>TRBV3-1/TRBV3-2|NA|TRBJ2-7|NA
TGTGCCAGCAGCCAAGAAGGCGGGGAGACCTACGAGCAGTACTTC
CASSQEGGETYEQYF
>TRBV5-4|NA|TRBJ1-1|NA
TGTGCCAGCAGCGCAGGGTACCGGAACACTGAAGCTTTCTTT
CASSAGYRNTEAFF